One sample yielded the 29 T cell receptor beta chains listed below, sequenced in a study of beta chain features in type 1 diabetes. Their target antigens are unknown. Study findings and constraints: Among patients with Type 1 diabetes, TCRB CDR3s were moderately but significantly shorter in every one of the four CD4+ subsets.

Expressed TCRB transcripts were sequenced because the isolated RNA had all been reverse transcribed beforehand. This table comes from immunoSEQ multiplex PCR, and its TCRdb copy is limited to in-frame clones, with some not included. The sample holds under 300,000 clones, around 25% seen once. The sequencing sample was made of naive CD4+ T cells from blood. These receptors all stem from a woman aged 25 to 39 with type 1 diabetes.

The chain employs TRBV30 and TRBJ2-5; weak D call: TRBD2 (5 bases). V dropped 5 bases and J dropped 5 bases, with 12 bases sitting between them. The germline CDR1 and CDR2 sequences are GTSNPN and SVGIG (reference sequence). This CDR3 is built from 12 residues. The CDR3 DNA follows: TGTGCCTGGTCGCGGGTTTCGGAGACCCAGTACTTC. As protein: CAWSRVSETQYF. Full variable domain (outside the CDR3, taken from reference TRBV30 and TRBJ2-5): SQTIHQWPATLVQPVGSPLSLECTVEGTSNPNLYWYRQAAGRGLQLLFYSVGIGQISSEVPQNLSASRPQDRQFILSSKKLLLSDSGFYLCAWSRVSETQYFGPGTRLLVL.

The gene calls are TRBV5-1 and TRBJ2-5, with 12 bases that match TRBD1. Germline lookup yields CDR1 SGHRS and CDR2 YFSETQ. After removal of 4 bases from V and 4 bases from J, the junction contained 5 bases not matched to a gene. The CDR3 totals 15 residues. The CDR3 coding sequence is TGCGCCAGCAGCAGGGGGACAGGGGGCCGAGAGACCCAGTACTTC. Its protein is CASSRGTGGRETQYF.

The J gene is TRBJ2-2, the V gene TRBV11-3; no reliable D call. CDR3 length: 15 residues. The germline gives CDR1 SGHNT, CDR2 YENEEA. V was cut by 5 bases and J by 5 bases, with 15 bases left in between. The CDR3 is CASSPLLARTGELFF. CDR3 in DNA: TGTGCCAGCAGCCCATTGTTAGCACGGACCGGGGAGCTGTTTTTT. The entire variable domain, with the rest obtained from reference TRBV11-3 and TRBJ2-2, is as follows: EAGVVQSPRYKIIEKKQPVAFWCNPISGHNTLYWYLQNLGQGPELLIRYENEEAVDDSQLPKDRFSAERLKGVDSTLKIQPAELGDSAVYLCASSPLLARTGELFFGEGSRLTVL.

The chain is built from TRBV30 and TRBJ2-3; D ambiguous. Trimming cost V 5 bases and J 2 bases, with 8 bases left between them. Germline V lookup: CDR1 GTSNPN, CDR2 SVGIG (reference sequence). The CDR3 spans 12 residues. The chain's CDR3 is CAWGHSTDTQYF. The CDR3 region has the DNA TGTGCCTGGGGGCATTCCACAGATACGCAGTATTTT.

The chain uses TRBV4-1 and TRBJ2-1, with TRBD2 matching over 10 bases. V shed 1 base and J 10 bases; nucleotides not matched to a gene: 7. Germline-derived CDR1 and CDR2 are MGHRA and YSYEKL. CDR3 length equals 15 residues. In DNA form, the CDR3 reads TGCGCCAGCAGCCAAGGTCTAGCGGGAGAAGACGAGCAGTTCTTC. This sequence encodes CASSQGLAGEDEQFF.

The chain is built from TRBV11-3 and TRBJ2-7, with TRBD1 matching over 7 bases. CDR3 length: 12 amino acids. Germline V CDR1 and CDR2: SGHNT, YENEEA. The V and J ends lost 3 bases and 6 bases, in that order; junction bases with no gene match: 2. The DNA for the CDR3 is TGTGCCAGCAGCTTCCGACAGGGCGAGCAGTACTTC. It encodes CASSFRQGEQYF.

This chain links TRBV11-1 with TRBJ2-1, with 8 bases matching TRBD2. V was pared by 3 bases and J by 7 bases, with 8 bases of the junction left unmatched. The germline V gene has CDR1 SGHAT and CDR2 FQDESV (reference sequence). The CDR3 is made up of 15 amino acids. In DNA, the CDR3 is TGTGCCAGCAGCTTCAGCGGGAGTGGTGCGAATGAGCAGTTCTTC. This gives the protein CASSFSGSGANEQFF.

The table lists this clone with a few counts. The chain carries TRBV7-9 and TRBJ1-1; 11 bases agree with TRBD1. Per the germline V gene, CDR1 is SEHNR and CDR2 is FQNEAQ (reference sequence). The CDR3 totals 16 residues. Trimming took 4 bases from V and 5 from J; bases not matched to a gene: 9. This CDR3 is CASSSGQGAIRTEAFF. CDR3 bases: TGTGCCAGCAGCTCTGGACAGGGGGCGATTCGTACTGAAGCTTTCTTT.

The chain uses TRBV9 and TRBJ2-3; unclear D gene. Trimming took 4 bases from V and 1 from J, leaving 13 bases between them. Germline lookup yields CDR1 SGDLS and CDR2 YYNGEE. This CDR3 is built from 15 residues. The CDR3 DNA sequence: TGTGCCAGCAGCCCCCATAGTGATCGCACAGATACGCAGTATTTT. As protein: CASSPHSDRTDTQYF.

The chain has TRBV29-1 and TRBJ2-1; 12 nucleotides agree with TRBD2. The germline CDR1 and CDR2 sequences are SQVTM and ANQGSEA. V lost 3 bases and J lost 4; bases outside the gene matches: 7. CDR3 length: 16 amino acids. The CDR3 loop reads CSVEGGTSGLYNEQFF. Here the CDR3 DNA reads TGCAGCGTTGAGGGCGGGACTAGCGGGTTATACAATGAGCAGTTCTTC.

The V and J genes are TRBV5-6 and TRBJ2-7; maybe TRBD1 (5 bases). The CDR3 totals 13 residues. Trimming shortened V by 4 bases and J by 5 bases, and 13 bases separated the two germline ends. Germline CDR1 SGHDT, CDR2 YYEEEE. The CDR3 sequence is CASSKGHPNEQYF. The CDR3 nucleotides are TGTGCCAGCAGCAAAGGACACCCAAACGAGCAGTACTTC.

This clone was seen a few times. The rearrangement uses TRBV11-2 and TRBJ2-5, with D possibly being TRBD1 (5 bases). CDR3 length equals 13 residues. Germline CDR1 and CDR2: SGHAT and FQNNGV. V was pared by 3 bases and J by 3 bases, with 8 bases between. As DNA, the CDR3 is TGTGCCAGCAGCTTTAGCAGGGAAGAGACCCAGTACTTC. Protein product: CASSFSREETQYF.

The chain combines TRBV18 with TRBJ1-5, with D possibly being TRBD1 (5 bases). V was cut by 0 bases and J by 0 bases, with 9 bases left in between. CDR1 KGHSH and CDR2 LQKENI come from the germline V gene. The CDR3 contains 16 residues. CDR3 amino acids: CASSPPGAGSNQPQHF. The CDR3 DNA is TGTGCCAGCTCACCACCTGGGGCAGGTAGCAATCAGCCCCAGCATTTT.

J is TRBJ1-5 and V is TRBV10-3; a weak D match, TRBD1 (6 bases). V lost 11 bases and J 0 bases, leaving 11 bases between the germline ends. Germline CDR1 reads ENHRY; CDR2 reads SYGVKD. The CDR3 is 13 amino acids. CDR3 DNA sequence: TGTGCCTTACAGGGATATAGCAATCAGCCCCAGCATTTT. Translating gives CALQGYSNQPQHF.

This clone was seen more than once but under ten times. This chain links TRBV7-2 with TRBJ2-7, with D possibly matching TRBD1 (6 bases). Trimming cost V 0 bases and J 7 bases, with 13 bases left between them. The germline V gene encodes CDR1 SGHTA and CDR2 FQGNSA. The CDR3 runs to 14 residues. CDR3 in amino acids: CASSLAQGWDEQYF. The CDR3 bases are TGTGCCAGCAGCTTAGCACAGGGATGGGATGAGCAGTACTTC.

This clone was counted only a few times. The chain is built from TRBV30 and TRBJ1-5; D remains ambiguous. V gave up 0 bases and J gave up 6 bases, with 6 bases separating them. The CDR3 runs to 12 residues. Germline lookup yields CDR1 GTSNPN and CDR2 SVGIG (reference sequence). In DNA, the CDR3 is TGTGCCTGGAGTGTACTCTCTCAGCCCCAGCATTTT. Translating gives CAWSVLSQPQHF.

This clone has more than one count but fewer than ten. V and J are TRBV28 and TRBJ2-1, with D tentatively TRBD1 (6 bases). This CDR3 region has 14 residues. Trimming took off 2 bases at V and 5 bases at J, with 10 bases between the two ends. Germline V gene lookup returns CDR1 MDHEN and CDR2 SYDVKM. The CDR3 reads CASSLGQPNNEQFF. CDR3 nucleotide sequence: TGTGCCAGCAGTTTAGGACAGCCAAACAATGAGCAGTTCTTC.

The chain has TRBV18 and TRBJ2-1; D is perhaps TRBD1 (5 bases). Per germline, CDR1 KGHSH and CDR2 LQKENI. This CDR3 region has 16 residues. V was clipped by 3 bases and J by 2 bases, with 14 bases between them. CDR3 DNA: TGTGCCAGCTCACCTCCAGGGTCACACACCTACAATGAGCAGTTCTTC. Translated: CASSPPGSHTYNEQFF.

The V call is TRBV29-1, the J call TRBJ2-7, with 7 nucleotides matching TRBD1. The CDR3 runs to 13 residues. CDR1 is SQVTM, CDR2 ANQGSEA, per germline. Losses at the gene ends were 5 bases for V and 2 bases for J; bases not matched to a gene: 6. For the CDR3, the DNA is TGCAGCGTTAGGGACAGAGAAGCCTACGAGCAGTACTTC. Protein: CSVRDREAYEQYF.

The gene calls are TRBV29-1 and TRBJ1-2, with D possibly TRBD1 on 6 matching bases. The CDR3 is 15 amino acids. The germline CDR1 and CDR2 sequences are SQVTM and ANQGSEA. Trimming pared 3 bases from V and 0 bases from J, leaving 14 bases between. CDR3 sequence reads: CSVEIYRATNYGYTF. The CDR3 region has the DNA TGCAGCGTTGAGATATACAGGGCCACTAACTATGGCTACACCTTC. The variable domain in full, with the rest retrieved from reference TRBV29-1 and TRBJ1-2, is SAVISQKPSRDICQRGTSLTIQCQVDSQVTMMFWYRQQPGQSLTLIATANQGSEATYESGFVIDKFPISRPNLTFSTLTVSNMSPEDSSIYLCSVEIYRATNYGYTFGSGTRLTVV.

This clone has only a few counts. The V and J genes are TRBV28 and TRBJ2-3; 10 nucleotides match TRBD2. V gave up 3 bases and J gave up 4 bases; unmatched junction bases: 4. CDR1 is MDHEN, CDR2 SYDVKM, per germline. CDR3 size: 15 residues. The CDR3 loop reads CASSFLAGVSDTQYF. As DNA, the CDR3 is TGTGCCAGCAGTTTTCTAGCGGGAGTATCAGATACGCAGTATTTT.

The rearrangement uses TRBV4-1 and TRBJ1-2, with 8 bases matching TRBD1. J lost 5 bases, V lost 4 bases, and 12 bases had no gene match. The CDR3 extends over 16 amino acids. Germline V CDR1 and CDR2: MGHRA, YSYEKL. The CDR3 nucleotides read TGCGCCAGCAGCCCTACGGAGACAGGGGATCGGTATGGCTACACCTTC. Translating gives CASSPTETGDRYGYTF.

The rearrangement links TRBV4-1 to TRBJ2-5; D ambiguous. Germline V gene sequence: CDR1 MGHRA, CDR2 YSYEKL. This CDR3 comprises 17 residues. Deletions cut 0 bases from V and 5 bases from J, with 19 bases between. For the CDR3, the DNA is TGCGCCAGCAGCCAAGATGTATTAGAGGTTAGCCGGGAGACCCAGTACTTC. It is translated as CASSQDVLEVSRETQYF.

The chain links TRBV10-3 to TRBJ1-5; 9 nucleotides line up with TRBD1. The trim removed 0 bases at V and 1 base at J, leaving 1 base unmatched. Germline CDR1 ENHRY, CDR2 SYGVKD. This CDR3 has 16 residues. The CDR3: CAISESGTGSNQPQHF. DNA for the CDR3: TGTGCCATCAGTGAGTCGGGGACAGGGAGCAATCAGCCCCAGCATTTT.

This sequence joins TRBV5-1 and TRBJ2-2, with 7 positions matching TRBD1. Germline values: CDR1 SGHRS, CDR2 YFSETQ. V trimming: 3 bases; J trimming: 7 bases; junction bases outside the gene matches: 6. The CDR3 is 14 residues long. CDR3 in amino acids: CASSSDREDGELFF. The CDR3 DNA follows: TGCGCCAGCAGCTCCGACAGGGAAGACGGGGAGCTGTTTTTT. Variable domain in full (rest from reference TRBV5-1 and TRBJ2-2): KAGVTQTPRYLIKTRGQQVTLSCSPISGHRSVSWYQQTPGQGLQFLFEYFSETQRNKGNFPGRFSGRQFSNSRSEMNVSTLELGDSALYLCASSSDREDGELFFGEGSRLTVL.

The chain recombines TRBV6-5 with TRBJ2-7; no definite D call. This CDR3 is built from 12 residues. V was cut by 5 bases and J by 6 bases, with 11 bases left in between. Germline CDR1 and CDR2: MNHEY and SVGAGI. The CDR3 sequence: CASSEASGEQYF. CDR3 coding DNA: TGTGCCAGCAGTGAGGCGAGTGGCGAGCAGTACTTC.

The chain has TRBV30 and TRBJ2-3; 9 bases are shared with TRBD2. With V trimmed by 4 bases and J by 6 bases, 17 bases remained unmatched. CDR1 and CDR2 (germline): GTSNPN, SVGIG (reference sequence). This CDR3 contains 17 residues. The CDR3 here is CAWNVRGVAGVGDTQYF. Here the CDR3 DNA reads TGTGCCTGGAACGTACGGGGGGTAGCGGGAGTGGGGGATACGCAGTATTTT.

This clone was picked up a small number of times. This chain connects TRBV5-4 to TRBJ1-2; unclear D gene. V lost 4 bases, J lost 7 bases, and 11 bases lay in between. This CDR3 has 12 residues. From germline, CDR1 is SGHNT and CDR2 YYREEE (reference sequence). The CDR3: CASSLFGSGYTF. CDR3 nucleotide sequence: TGTGCCAGCAGCCTCTTTGGGAGTGGCTACACCTTC.

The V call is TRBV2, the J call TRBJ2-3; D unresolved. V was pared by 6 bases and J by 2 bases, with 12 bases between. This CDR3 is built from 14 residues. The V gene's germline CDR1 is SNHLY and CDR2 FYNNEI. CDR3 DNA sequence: TGTGCCAGCAGCACTTCTATGTCCACAGATACGCAGTATTTT. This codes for CASSTSMSTDTQYF.